These T cell receptor beta chains were read from a single sample in a study of CD8 T cells in ankylosing spondylitis. From the 5' RACE reads, TCRdb called clonotypes with MiXCR, one entry per CDR3 protein. The table shows around 130,000 distinct CDR3 sequences, with approximately 9.9% occurring only once. The sample consisted of blood, either unsorted or a sorted T cell fraction (not recorded which). These receptors all come from a male donor with ankylosing spondylitis or in good health (not recorded which). Both conserved end residues are part of each CDR3. D genes are given only for firm matches. A clone size is listed for some rows: how often the clone was seen (once, few, many), or a class if it is expanded.

CDR3 protein,CDR3 DNA,J gene,V gene,clone size,D gene
CASRTGTGDSPLHF,TGTGCCAGCAGAACCGGGACTGGAGATTCACCCCTCCACTTT,TRBJ1-6,TRBV6-1,many,NA
CSAREPGGRINEQYF,TGCAGTGCTAGAGAACCCGGCGGGAGGATCAACGAGCAGTACTTC,TRBJ2-7,TRBV20-1,NA,TRBD2
CSALGLAGVSSYEQYF,TGCAGTGCTCTGGGACTAGCGGGAGTTAGCTCCTACGAGCAGTACTTC,TRBJ2-7,TRBV20-1,many,TRBD2
CASSLGGGKDTQYF,TGTGCCAGCAGCTTAGGAGGGGGGAAAGATACGCAGTATTTT,TRBJ2-3,TRBV7-3,NA,NA
CSWAGVVGSSYNEQFF,TGCAGTTGGGCGGGAGTAGTTGGGAGCTCCTACAATGAGCAGTTCTTC,TRBJ2-1,TRBV20-1,few,TRBD2
CASSVRAGAYGGELFF,TGTGCCAGCAGCGTGAGAGCGGGAGCGTACGGCGGGGAGCTGTTTTTT,TRBJ2-2,TRBV7-9,many,TRBD2
CASSPRLENEQFF,TGTGCCAGCTCACCACGTCTAGAGAATGAGCAGTTCTTC,TRBJ2-1,TRBV18,many,NA
CASSLELAGGPDEQFF,TGCGCCAGCAGCTTGGAGTTGGCGGGAGGGCCCGATGAGCAGTTCTTC,TRBJ2-1,TRBV5-1,many,TRBD2
CASSLLEFEAFF,TGTGCCAGCAGCCTCCTAGAGTTTGAAGCTTTCTTT,TRBJ1-1,TRBV7-2,few,NA
CASSPGLGSYEQYF,TGCGCCAGCAGCCCGGGACTAGGAAGCTACGAGCAGTACTTC,TRBJ2-7,TRBV5-1,many,TRBD2
CASSPTGNYGYTF,TGTGCCAGTAGTCCGACAGGGAACTATGGCTACACCTTC,TRBJ1-2,TRBV19,many,TRBD1
CASSLAQGGYEQYF,TGTGCCAGCAGTTTAGCACAGGGGGGATACGAGCAGTACTTC,TRBJ2-7,TRBV28,many,TRBD1
CASSPWVGRGADTQYF,TGTGCCAGCAGTCCCTGGGTCGGGAGGGGGGCAGATACGCAGTATTTT,TRBJ2-3,TRBV12-3/TRBV12-4,many,TRBD2
CSASPLAGAVAYNEQFF,TGCAGTGCTAGTCCTCTAGCGGGAGCAGTCGCCTACAATGAGCAGTTCTTC,TRBJ2-1,TRBV20-1,many,TRBD2
CASSGAGIETQYF,TGTGCCAGCAGCGGGGCGGGGATTGAGACCCAGTACTTC,TRBJ2-5,TRBV7-2,many,NA
CASSQSSGEQFF,TGTGCCAGCAGCCAGAGTAGTGGGGAGCAGTTCTTC,TRBJ2-1,TRBV5-5,NA,NA
CASRSTGNGYEQYF,TGTGCCAGCAGATCGACAGGTAACGGCTACGAGCAGTACTTC,TRBJ2-7,TRBV6-2/TRBV6-3,NA,NA
CASQARPSAQETQYF,TGCGCCAGCCAAGCACGCCCTAGCGCTCAAGAGACCCAGTACTTC,TRBJ2-5,TRBV5-1,many,NA
CASSPHAGGFTDTQYF,TGTGCCAGCAGCCCACATGCAGGGGGCTTCACAGATACGCAGTATTTT,TRBJ2-3,TRBV7-2,many,TRBD1
CSAPRLAGDDNEQFF,TGCAGTGCTCCGAGGCTAGCGGGAGATGACAATGAGCAGTTCTTC,TRBJ2-1,TRBV20-1,NA,TRBD2
CASRLQGSPEAFF,TGTGCCAGCAGGCTCCAGGGTTCTCCTGAAGCTTTCTTT,TRBJ1-1,TRBV28,many,NA
CASRRFKGSTDTQYF,TGTGCCAGCAGGAGATTTAAGGGGAGCACAGATACGCAGTATTTT,TRBJ2-3,TRBV6-1,many,NA
CASNPIHRGTYEQYF,TGTGCCAGCAATCCTATCCACAGGGGTACCTACGAGCAGTACTTC,TRBJ2-7,TRBV6-2/TRBV6-3,few,TRBD1
CASTQVFVTDTQYF,TGTGCCAGCACACAGGTCTTCGTCACAGATACGCAGTATTTT,TRBJ2-3,TRBV5-5,many,NA
CASSPDYTSYEQYF,TGTGCCAGCTCACCTGACTACACTTCCTACGAGCAGTACTTC,TRBJ2-7,TRBV18,NA,NA
CASSQSTGYSYEQYF,TGTGCCAGCAGCCAATCTACAGGGTACTCCTACGAGCAGTACTTC,TRBJ2-7,TRBV6-2/TRBV6-3,many,NA
CSAAGVTYNEQFF,TGCAGTGCCGCGGGGGTTACCTACAATGAGCAGTTCTTC,TRBJ2-1,TRBV20-1,NA,TRBD2
CSVPADTQYF,TGCAGCGTTCCCGCAGATACGCAGTATTTT,TRBJ2-3,TRBV29-1,medium-sized,NA
CASSQRGGGNEQFF,TGTGCCAGCAGCCAGAGGGGTGGGGGAAATGAGCAGTTCTTC,TRBJ2-1,TRBV3-1,few,NA